The rows below give T cell receptor beta chains drawn from one sample of a study of T-cell reconstitution after alpha-beta-depleted transplantation in children. TCRdb analysed the PCR reads with MiXCR anew, one entry per CDR3 protein. The sample lists roughly 150,000 distinct CDR3 sequences; 11% were seen once. The starting material was PBMCs, obtained before TCRalphabeta/CD19-depleted stem cell transplant. Receptors originate from a boy aged 2 to 10 with acute myeloid leukemia, due to receive a stem cell transplant. Both conserved end residues are part of each CDR3. A D gene is named only where the DNA matches it firmly. Size tells how often a clone was seen (once, few, many) or the class of an expanded clone, and some rows leave it out.

clone_size	cdr3_length	v_call	d_call	j_call	cdr3_aa	cdr3_nt
many	12	TRBV28	NA	TRBJ1-2	CASIGRNYGYTF	TGTGCCAGCATCGGACGGAACTATGGCTACACCTTC
many	14	TRBV19	TRBD1	TRBJ2-7	CASTPGTGPYEQYF	TGTGCCAGTACCCCCGGGACAGGCCCCTACGAGCAGTACTTC
many	14	TRBV5-1	NA	TRBJ1-2	CASSFSGTVEGYTF	TGCGCCAGCAGCTTCTCAGGGACGGTGGAGGGCTACACCTTC
many	18	TRBV4-2	TRBD1	TRBJ2-1	CASSHLSSAGGSYNEQFF	TGTGCCAGCAGCCATCTCAGCTCGGCAGGGGGTTCCTACAATGAGCAGTTCTTC
many	13	TRBV18	NA	TRBJ2-5	CASSAGVGETQYF	TGTGCCAGCTCGGCAGGGGTCGGGGAGACCCAGTACTTC
many	14	TRBV20-1	NA	TRBJ1-5	CSARSRGSNQPQHF	TGCAGTGCTAGATCGCGGGGGAGCAATCAGCCCCAGCATTTT
many	14	TRBV12-3/TRBV12-4	TRBD2	TRBJ2-3	CASSLGLGEGTQYF	TGTGCCAGCAGTTTAGGGCTAGGGGAGGGTACGCAGTATTTT
many	19	TRBV15	NA	TRBJ1-5	CATSRDSLRRGRGNQPQHF	TGTGCCACCAGCAGAGATTCCCTCCGCCGCGGCAGGGGCAATCAGCCCCAGCATTTT
many	16	TRBV5-1	TRBD2	TRBJ2-7	CASSWTRLAGAYEQYF	TGCGCCAGCAGCTGGACAAGACTAGCGGGAGCCTACGAGCAGTACTTC
many	15	TRBV12-3/TRBV12-4	NA	TRBJ2-3	CASSLLATGTDTQYF	TGTGCCAGCAGTCTATTGGCGACAGGAACAGATACGCAGTATTTT
many	11	TRBV29-1	NA	TRBJ2-1	CSVESSYEQFF	TGCAGCGTTGAATCAAGCTATGAGCAGTTCTTC
many	11	TRBV28	NA	TRBJ2-5	CASTGMATQYF	TGTGCCAGCACAGGGATGGCGACCCAGTACTTC
NA	15	TRBV4-1	NA	TRBJ2-7	CASSQDPQESYEQYF	TGCGCCAGCAGCCAAGATCCCCAGGAATCCTACGAGCAGTACTTC
many	13	TRBV6-6	NA	TRBJ1-1	CASSTEGDTEAFF	TGTGCCAGCAGCACCGAGGGGGACACTGAAGCTTTCTTT
many	15	TRBV15	NA	TRBJ1-5	CATSRSRQDLQPQHF	TGTGCCACCAGCAGAAGCCGACAGGACCTTCAGCCCCAGCATTTT
once	17	TRBV29-1	TRBD2	TRBJ2-3	CSVDVNPGLAWPDTQYF	TGCAGCGTTGATGTCAATCCGGGACTAGCCTGGCCAGATACGCAGTATTTT
NA	17	TRBV7-4	TRBD1	TRBJ1-2	CASSAQPHRGKRNGYTF	TGTGCCAGCAGCGCACAGCCTCACAGGGGGAAGAGAAATGGCTACACCTTC
many	13	TRBV12-3/TRBV12-4	NA	TRBJ1-5	CASSLPGRQPQHF	TGTGCCAGCAGTTTACCGGGACGCCAGCCCCAGCATTTT
many	12	TRBV27	NA	TRBJ2-3	CASRFAGDTQYF	TGTGCCAGCAGATTTGCCGGAGATACGCAGTATTTT
few	16	TRBV6-1	TRBD1	TRBJ2-5	CASSYNPGQGAETQYF	TGTGCCAGCAGTTACAACCCGGGACAGGGGGCAGAGACCCAGTACTTC
many	14	TRBV20-1	TRBD2	TRBJ2-7	CSASRWGGDYEQYF	TGCAGTGCAAGCCGATGGGGGGGTGACTACGAGCAGTACTTC
many	13	TRBV21-1	NA	TRBJ1-1	CVPEDRKNTEAFF	TGTGTCCCTGAGGACAGGAAGAACACTGAAGCTTTCTTT
many	13	TRBV28	TRBD2	TRBJ2-7	CAVTSGHSYEQYF	TGTGCCGTGACTAGCGGCCACTCCTACGAGCAGTACTTC
many	13	TRBV18	NA	TRBJ1-1	CASSVTGPTEAFF	TGTGCCAGCTCTGTTACGGGGCCAACTGAAGCTTTCTTT
many	20	TRBV5-1	NA	TRBJ2-3	CASRQNYQSGNYKPTDTQYF	TGCGCCAGCAGACAAAATTATCAATCGGGGAACTATAAACCCACAGATACGCAGTATTTT
many	15	TRBV7-2	TRBD2	TRBJ2-1	CATDSPSGGADEQFF	TGTGCCACCGACAGCCCTAGCGGGGGGGCCGATGAGCAGTTCTTC
NA	18	TRBV12-3/TRBV12-4	TRBD1	TRBJ2-3	CAFCYKPGQTISTDTQYF	TGTGCCTTCTGTTATAAGCCGGGACAGACTATAAGCACAGATACGCAGTATTTT
many	16	TRBV7-8	NA	TRBJ2-3	CASSFGFRATIDTQYF	TGTGCCAGCAGCTTCGGCTTTCGAGCGACCATAGATACGCAGTATTTT
many	10	TRBV24-1	NA	TRBJ1-1	CSDGDPEAFF	TGTAGCGACGGGGACCCTGAAGCTTTCTTT
many	14	TRBV20-1	NA	TRBJ2-1	CSAIAGSSYNEQFF	TGCAGTGCAATAGCTGGTAGCTCCTACAATGAGCAGTTCTTC
NA	13	TRBV7-2	TRBD1	TRBJ1-2	CASSLAGGNGYAF	TGTGCCAGCAGCTTAGCAGGGGGCAATGGCTACGCCTTC
many	15	TRBV29-1	NA	TRBJ1-2	CSVITNRLANYGYTF	TGCAGCGTAATTACGAACAGGTTAGCTAACTATGGCTACACCTTC
many	14	TRBV5-1	NA	TRBJ2-3	CASRERSNLDTQYF	TGCGCCAGCAGGGAGCGGTCGAACCTGGATACGCAGTATTTT
NA	14	TRBV20-1	TRBD2	TRBJ2-2	CSAIAGVNTGELFF	TGCAGTGCTATAGCGGGAGTGAACACCGGGGAGCTGTTTTTT
medium-sized	16	TRBV7-9	TRBD2	TRBJ2-2	CASRGGTSGLTGELFF	TGTGCCAGCAGAGGGGGGACTAGCGGATTAACCGGGGAGCTGTTTTTT
many	16	TRBV20-1	NA	TRBJ1-3	CSARVTNREPGNTIYF	TGCAGTGCTAGAGTTACAAACAGGGAACCTGGAAACACCATATATTTT
many	17	TRBV5-1	TRBD2	TRBJ2-1	CASSEPGLAGGYNEQFF	TGCGCCAGCAGCGAACCGGGACTAGCGGGGGGCTACAATGAGCAGTTCTTC
many	12	TRBV27	NA	TRBJ1-1	CARRGLNTEAFF	TGTGCCAGAAGGGGGTTGAACACTGAAGCTTTCTTT
many	20	TRBV5-4	TRBD1	TRBJ2-1	CASSFNPSSQGDLPYNEQFF	TGTGCCAGCAGCTTCAACCCTTCCTCACAGGGGGACCTACCCTACAATGAGCAGTTCTTC